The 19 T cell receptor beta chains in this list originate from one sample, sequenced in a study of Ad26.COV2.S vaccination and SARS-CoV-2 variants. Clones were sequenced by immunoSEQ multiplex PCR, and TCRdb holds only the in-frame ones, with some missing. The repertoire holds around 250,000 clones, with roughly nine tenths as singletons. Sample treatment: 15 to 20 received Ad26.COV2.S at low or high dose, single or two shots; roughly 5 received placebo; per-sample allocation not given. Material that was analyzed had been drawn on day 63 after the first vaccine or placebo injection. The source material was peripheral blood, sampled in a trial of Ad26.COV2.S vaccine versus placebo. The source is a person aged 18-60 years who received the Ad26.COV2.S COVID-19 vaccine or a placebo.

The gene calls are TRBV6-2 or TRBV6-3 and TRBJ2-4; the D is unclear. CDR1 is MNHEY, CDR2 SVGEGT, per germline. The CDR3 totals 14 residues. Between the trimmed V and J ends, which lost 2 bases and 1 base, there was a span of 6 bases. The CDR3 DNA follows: TGTGCCAGCAGTTACAGGGTGGCCAAAAACATTCAGTACTTC. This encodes CASSYRVAKNIQYF.

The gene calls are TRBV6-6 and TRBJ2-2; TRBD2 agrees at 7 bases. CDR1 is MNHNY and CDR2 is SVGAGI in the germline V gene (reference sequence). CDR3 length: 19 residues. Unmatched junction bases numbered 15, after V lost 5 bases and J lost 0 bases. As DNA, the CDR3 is TGTGCCAGCAGTCAATCGGGGCTAGCGGTTGGCGCGAACACCGGGGAGCTGTTTTTT. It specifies CASSQSGLAVGANTGELFF.

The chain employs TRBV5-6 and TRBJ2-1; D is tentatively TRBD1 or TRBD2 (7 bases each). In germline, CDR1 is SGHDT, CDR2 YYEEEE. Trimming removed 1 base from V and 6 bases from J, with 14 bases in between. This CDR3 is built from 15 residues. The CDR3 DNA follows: TGTGCCAGCAGCTTGCCAGGGGGGGAAACCAATGAGCAGTTCTTC. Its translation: CASSLPGGETNEQFF.

The CDR3 region is CAWLPRLMNTEAFF. DNA for the CDR3: TGTGCCTGGCTACCCCGTTTGATGAACACTGAAGCTTTCTTT. This chain links TRBV30 with TRBJ1-1, with D hard to call. V shed 5 bases and J shed 0 bases, with 13 bases lying between them. This CDR3 is built from 14 residues. Germline loops: CDR1 GTSNPN, CDR2 SVGIG (reference sequence). The complete variable domain, with remaining parts taken from reference TRBV30 and TRBJ1-1, reads SQTIHQWPATLVQPVGSPLSLECTVEGTSNPNLYWYRQAAGRGLQLLFYSVGIGQISSEVPQNLSASRPQDRQFILSSKKLLLSDSGFYLCAWLPRLMNTEAFFGQGTRLTVV.

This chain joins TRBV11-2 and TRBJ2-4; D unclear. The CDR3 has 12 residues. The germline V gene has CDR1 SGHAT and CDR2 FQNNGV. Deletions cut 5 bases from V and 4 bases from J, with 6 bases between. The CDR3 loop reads CASSETKNIQYF. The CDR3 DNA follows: TGTGCCAGCAGCGAAACAAAAAACATTCAGTACTTC.

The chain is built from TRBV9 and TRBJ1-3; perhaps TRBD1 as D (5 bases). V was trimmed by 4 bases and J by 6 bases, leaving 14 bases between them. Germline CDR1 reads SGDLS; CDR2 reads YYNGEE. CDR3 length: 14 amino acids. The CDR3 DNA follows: TGTGCCAGCAGCCGTAGTGGGGGTGCAAACACCATATATTTT. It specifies CASSRSGGANTIYF.

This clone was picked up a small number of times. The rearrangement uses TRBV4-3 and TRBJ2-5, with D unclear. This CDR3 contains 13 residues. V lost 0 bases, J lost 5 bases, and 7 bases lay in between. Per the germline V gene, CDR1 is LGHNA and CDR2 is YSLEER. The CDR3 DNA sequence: TGCGCCAGCAGCCAAGAAGGTCCGGAGACCCAGTACTTC. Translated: CASSQEGPETQYF.

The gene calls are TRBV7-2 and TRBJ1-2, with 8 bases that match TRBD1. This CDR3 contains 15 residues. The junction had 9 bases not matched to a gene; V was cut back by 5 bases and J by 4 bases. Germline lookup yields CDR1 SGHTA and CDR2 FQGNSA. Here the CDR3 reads CASSPRLGQAYGYTF. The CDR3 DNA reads TGTGCCAGCAGCCCTCGTTTGGGACAGGCCTATGGCTACACCTTC.

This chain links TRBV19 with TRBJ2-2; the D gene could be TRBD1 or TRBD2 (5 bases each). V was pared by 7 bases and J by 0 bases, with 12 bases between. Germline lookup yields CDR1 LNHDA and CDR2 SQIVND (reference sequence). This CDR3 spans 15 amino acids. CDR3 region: CASTYGTANTGELFF. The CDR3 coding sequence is TGTGCCAGTACCTATGGGACGGCGAACACCGGGGAGCTGTTTTTT.

The CDR3 reads CASSLDASGPVPHNEQFF. The CDR3, as DNA: TGCGCCAGCAGCTTGGATGCTAGCGGGCCCGTCCCTCACAATGAGCAGTTCTTC. The chain uses TRBV5-1 and TRBJ2-1; 8 bases match TRBD2. V lost 0 bases to trimming and J lost 5 bases; unmatched junction nucleotides: 13. Germline-derived CDR1 and CDR2 are SGHRS and YFSETQ. The CDR3 runs to 18 residues.

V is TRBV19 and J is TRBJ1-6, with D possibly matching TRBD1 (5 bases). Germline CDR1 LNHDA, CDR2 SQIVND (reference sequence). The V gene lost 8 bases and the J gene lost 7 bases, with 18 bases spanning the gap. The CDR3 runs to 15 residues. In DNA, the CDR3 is TGTGCCAGTTCAGCCCGGGGCCGATCCAATTCACCCCTCCACTTT. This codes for CASSARGRSNSPLHF. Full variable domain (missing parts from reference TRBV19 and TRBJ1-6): DGGITQSPKYLFRKEGQNVTLSCEQNLNHDAMYWYRQDPGQGLRLIYYSQIVNDFQKGDIAEGYSVSREKKESFPLTVTSAQKNPTAFYLCASSARGRSNSPLHFGNGTRLTVT.

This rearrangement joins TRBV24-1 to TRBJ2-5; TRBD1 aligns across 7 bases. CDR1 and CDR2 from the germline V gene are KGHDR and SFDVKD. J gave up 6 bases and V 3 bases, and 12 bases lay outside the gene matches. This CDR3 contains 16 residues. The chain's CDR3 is CATSDPKTGTGQTQYF. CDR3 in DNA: TGTGCCACCAGTGATCCCAAGACAGGGACCGGCCAGACCCAGTACTTC.

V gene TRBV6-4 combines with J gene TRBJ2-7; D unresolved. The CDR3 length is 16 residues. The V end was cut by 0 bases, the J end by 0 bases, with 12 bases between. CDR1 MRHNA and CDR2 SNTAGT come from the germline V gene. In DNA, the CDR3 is TGTGCCAGCAGTGACTCGAAGGCCTCGAGCTCCTACGAGCAGTACTTC. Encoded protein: CASSDSKASSSYEQYF.

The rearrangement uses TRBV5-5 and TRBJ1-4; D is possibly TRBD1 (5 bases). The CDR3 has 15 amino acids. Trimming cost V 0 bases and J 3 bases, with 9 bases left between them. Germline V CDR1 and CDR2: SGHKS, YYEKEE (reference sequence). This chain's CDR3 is CASSLAGRPNEKLFF. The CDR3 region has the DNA TGTGCCAGCAGCTTGGCAGGGCGGCCTAATGAAAAACTGTTTTTT.

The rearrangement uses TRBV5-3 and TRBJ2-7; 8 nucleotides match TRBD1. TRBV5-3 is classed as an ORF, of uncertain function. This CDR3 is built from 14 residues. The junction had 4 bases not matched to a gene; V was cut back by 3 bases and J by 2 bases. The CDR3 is CARSSRTGTYEQYV. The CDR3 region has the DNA TGTGCCAGAAGCTCCAGGACAGGGACCTACGAGCAGTACGTC.

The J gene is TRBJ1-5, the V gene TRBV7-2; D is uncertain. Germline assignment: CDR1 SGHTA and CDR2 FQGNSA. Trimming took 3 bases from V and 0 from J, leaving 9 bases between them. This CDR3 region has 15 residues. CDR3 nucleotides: TGTGCCAGCAGCTTTGGAGGATATAGCAATCAGCCCCAGCATTTT. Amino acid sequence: CASSFGGYSNQPQHF.

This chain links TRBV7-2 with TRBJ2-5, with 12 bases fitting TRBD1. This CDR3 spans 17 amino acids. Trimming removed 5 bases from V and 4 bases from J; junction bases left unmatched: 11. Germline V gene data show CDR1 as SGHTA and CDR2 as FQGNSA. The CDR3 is CASSLRGDRGRRETQYF. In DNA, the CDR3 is TGTGCCAGCAGCCTGAGGGGGGACAGGGGGCGCAGAGAGACCCAGTACTTC.

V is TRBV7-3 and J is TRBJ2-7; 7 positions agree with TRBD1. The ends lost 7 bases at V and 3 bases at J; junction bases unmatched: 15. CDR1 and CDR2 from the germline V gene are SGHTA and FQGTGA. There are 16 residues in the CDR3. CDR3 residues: CASTSTRQGPHYEQYV. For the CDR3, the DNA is TGTGCCAGCACCTCAACTAGACAGGGCCCCCACTACGAGCAGTACGTC.

The CDR3 sequence: CASSARAGGLNTGELFF. The DNA of the CDR3 is TGTGCCAGCAGTGCGAGAGCGGGGGGGCTTAACACCGGGGAGCTGTTTTTT. V is TRBV7-2 and J is TRBJ2-2, with 10 bases that match TRBD2. V trimming: 6 bases; J trimming: 2 bases; junction bases outside the gene matches: 9. The germline V gene has CDR1 SGHTA and CDR2 FQGNSA. The CDR3 is made up of 17 amino acids. Using reference TRBV7-2 and TRBJ2-2 for the parts outside the CDR3, the full variable domain is GAGVSQSPSNKVTEKGKDVELRCDPISGHTALYWYRQSLGQGLEFLIYFQGNSAPDKSGLPSDRFSAERTGGSVSTLTIQRTQQEDSAVYLCASSARAGGLNTGELFFGEGSRLTVL.